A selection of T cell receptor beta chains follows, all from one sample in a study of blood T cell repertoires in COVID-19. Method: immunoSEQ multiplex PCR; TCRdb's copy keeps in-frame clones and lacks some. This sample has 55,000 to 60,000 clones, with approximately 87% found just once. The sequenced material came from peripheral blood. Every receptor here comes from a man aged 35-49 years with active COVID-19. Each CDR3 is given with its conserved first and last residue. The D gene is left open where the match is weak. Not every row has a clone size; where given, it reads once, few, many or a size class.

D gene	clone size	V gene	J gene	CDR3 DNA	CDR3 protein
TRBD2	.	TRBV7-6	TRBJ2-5	TGTGCCAGCACCTACGGGGGACTAGCGGGAAAAGAGACCCAGTACTTC	CASTYGGLAGKETQYF
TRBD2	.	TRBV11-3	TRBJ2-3	TGTGCCAGCAGCTCGGCTACTAGCGGGTCTGTACCGCAGTATTTT	CASSSATSGSVPQYF
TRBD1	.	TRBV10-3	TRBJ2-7	TGTGCCATCAGTCCCGACAGGGACTCCTACGAGCAGTACTTC	CAISPDRDSYEQYF
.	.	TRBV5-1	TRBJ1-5	TGCGCCAGCAGCTTGGGAGGGGGACATCAGCCCCAGCATTTT	CASSLGGGHQPQHF
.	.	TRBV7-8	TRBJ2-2	TGTGCCAGCAGCTTCCCGGGAACGACCGGGGAGCTGTTTTTT	CASSFPGTTGELFF
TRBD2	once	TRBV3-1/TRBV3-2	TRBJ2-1	TGTGCCAGCAGCCAAGAAGGACTAGCGGATACCTACAATGAGCAGTTCTTC	CASSQEGLADTYNEQFF
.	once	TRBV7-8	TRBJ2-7	TGTGCCAGCACCCTAGGGGTAGGGCAGAACTACGAGCAGTACTTC	CASTLGVGQNYEQYF
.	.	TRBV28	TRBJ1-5	TGTGCCAGCAGTTTATCCGGGGATAGCAATCAGCCCCAGCATTTT	CASSLSGDSNQPQHF
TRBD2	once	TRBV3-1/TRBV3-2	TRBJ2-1	TGTGCCAGCAGCCAAGAGCCCAGGACTAGCGGGACCAATGAGCAGTTCTTC	CASSQEPRTSGTNEQFF
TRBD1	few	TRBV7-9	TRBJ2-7	TGTGCCAGCAGCTTACGGGCACAGGGGCTAACCTACGAGCAGTACTTC	CASSLRAQGLTYEQYF
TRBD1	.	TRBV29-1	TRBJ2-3	TGCAGCGTGGCCGGACAGGGGGCTTCAGATACGCAGTATTTT	CSVAGQGASDTQYF
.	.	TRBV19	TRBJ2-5	TGTGCCAGTAGTGTACAGGTCTCTCAAGAGACCCAGTACTTC	CASSVQVSQETQYF
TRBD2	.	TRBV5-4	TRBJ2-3	TGTGCCAGCAGTTCCCGGACTAGCGGCTCCACAGATACGCAGTATTTT	CASSSRTSGSTDTQYF
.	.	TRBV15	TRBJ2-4	TGTGCCACCAGCAGAGATGTTACAGGAATAGCCAAAAACATTCAGTACTTC	CATSRDVTGIAKNIQYF
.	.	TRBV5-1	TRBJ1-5	.	CASSFGPGNQPQHF
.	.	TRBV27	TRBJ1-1	TGTGCCAGCAGTTTTAGGGGGGGGAACACTGAAGCTTTCTTT	CASSFRGGNTEAFF
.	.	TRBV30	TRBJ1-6	TGTGCCTGGAGTGTATCCTACCCCCTCCACTTT	CAWSVSYPLHF
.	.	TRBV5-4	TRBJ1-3	TGTGCCAGCAGCTTCGGTTCCTCTGGAAACACCATATATTTT	CASSFGSSGNTIYF
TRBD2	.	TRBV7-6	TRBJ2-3	TGTGCCAGCAGCTTAGCGCCAACTAGCGGGGGAACCACAGATACGCAGTATTTT	CASSLAPTSGGTTDTQYF
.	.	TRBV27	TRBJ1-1	TGTGCCAGCAGTTTATTAGCCAGGGGTGCTGAAGCTTTCTTT	CASSLLARGAEAFF
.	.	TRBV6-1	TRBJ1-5	TGTGCCAGCAGTGAAGCCCGGGGTCGGGAACAGCCCCAGCATTTT	CASSEARGREQPQHF
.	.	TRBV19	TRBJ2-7	TGTGCCAGTAGTATAGATCTGGGCCCGTACGAGCAGTACTTC	CASSIDLGPYEQYF
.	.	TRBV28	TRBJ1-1	TGTGCCAGCAGCCCAATTACCGACAGGAACACTGAAGCTTTCTTT	CASSPITDRNTEAFF
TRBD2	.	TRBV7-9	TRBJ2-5	TGTGCCAGCAGCCCGGGACTAGCGGGGGAGACCCAGTACTTC	CASSPGLAGETQYF